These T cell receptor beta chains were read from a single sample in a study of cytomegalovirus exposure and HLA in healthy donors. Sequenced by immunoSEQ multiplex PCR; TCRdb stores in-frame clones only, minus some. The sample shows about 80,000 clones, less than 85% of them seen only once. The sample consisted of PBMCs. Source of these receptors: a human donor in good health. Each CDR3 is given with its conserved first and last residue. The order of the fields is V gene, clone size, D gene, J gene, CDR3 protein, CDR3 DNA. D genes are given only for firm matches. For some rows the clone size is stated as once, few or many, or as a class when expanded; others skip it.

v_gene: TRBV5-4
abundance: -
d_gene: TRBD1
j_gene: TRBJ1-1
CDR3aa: CASSLGTGGSNTEAFF
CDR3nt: TGCGCCAGCAGCCTAGGGACAGGGGGCTCTAACACTGAAGCTTTCTTT

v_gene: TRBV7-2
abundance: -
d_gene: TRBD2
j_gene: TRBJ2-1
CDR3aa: CASSTTGTSGANEQFF
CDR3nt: TGTGCCAGCAGCACAACCGGGACTAGCGGGGCAAATGAGCAGTTCTTC

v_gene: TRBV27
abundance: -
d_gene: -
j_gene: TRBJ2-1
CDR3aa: CASSFKGVSSYNEQFF
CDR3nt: TGTGCCAGCAGTTTTAAGGGGGTAAGCTCCTACAATGAGCAGTTCTTC

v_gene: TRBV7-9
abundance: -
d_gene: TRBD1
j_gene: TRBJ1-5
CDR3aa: CASSSDRGSQPQHF
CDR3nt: TGTGCCAGCAGCTCGGACAGGGGTAGTCAGCCCCAGCATTTT

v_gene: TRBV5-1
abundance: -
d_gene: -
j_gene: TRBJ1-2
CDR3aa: CASSLTGSYGYPF
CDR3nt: TGCGCCAGCAGCTTAACAGGCTCCTATGGCTACCCCTTC

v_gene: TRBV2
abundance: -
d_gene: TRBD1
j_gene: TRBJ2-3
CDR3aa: CASSRTGPDTQYF
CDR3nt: TGTGCCAGCAGTCGGACAGGGCCAGATACGCAGTATTTT

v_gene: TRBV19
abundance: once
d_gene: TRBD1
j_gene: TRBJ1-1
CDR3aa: CASRTGGPPTEAFF
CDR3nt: TGTGCCAGCAGAACAGGGGGGCCTCCCACTGAAGCTTTCTTT

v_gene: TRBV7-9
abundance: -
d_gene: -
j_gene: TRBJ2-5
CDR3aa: CASSLALGAETQYF
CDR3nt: TGTGCCAGCAGCTTAGCGCTGGGAGCAGAGACCCAGTACTTC

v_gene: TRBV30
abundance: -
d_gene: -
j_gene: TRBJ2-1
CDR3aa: CAWSVGGIYNEQFF
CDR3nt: TGTGCCTGGAGTGTTGGGGGGATCTACAATGAGCAGTTCTTC

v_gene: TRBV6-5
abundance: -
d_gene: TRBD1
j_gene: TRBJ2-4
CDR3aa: CASSSWDRNIQYF
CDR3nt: TGTGCCAGCAGTTCGTGGGACAGAAACATTCAGTACTTC

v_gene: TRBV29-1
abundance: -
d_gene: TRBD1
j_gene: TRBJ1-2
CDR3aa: CSVGERRDRATNYGYTF
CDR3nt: TGCAGCGTTGGGGAGAGGAGGGACAGGGCAACTAACTATGGCTACACCTTC

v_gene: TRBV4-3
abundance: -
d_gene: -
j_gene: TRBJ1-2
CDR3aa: CASSLLQGAGYGYTF
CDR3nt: TGCGCCAGCAGTCTTCTACAGGGAGCTGGCTATGGCTACACCTTC

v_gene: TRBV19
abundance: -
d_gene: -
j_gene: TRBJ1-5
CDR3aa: CASSPPGNQPQHF
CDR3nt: TGTGCCAGTAGTCCCCCCGGGAATCAGCCCCAGCATTTT

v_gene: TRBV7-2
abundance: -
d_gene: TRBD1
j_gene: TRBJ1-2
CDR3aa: CASSQTGQGARWDGYTF
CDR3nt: TGTGCCAGCAGCCAGACGGGACAGGGGGCGCGTTGGGATGGCTACACCTTC

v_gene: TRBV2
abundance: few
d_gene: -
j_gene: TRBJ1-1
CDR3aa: CASSGEMNTEAFF
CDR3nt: TGTGCCAGCTCGGGGGAAATGAACACTGAAGCTTTCTTT

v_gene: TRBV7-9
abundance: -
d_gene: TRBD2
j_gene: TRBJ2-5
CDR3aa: CASSFRLAGGQETQYF
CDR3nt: TGTGCCAGCAGCTTTCGACTAGCGGGGGGACAAGAGACCCAGTACTTC

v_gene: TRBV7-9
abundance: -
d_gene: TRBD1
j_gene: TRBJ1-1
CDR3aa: CASSLLGTENTEAFF
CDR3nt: TGTGCCAGCAGCTTACTGGGGACAGAGAACACTGAAGCTTTCTTT

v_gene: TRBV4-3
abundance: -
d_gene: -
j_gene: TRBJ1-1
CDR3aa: CASSQDRGAGQNTEAFF
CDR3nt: TGCGCCAGCAGCCAAGACAGGGGAGCCGGACAGAACACTGAAGCTTTCTTT

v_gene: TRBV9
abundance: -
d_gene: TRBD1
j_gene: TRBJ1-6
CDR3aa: CASSARGTGSNSPLHF
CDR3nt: TGTGCCAGCAGCGCCCGGGGGACAGGGAGTAATTCACCCCTCCACTTT

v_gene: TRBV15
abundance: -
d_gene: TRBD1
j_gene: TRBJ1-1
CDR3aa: CATSRERQGPGPFF
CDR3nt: TGTGCCACCAGCAGAGAGAGACAGGGGCCCGGGCCTTTCTTT

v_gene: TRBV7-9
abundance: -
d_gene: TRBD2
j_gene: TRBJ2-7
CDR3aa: CASSLGGGRHYEQYF
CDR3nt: TGTGCCAGCAGCTTAGGGGGCGGGAGACACTACGAGCAGTACTTC

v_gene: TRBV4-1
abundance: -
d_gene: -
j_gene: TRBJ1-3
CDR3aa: CASSQVGGGNTIYF
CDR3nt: TGCGCCAGCAGCCAAGTGGGGGGGGGAAACACCATATATTTT

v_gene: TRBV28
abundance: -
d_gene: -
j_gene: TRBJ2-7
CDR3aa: CASSQGRYEQYF
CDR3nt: TGTGCCAGCAGTCAGGGAAGGTACGAGCAGTACTTC

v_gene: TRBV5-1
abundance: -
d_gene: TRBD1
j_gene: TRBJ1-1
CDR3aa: CASSLVIGGLEAFF
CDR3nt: TGCGCCAGCAGCTTGGTAATAGGGGGCTTGGAAGCTTTCTTT

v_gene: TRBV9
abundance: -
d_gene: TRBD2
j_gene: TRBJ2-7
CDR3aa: CASSSHSGGENYEQYF
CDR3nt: TGTGCCAGCAGCTCACATAGCGGGGGGGAAAACTACGAGCAGTACTTC

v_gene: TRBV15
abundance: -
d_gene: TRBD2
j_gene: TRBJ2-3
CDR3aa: CATSRGPGGGTDTQYF
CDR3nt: TGTGCCACCAGCAGGGGGCCGGGGGGTGGTACAGATACGCAGTATTTT

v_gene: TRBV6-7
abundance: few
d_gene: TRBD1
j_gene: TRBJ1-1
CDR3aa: CASREGQGRQAFF
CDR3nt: TGTGCCAGCAGAGAAGGACAGGGTCGGCAAGCTTTCTTT

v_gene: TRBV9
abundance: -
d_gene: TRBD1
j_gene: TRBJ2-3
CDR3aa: CASTRDRGTDTQYF
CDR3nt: TGTGCCAGCACCCGGGACAGGGGAACAGATACGCAGTATTTT

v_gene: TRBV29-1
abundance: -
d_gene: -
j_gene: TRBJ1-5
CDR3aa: CSAAPGGNQPQHF
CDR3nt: TGCAGCGCCGCCCCAGGGGGCAATCAGCCCCAGCATTTT

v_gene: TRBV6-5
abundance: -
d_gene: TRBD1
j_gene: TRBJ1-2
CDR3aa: CASSNRDRSLYGYTF
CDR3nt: TGTGCCAGCAGTAATCGGGACAGGAGCCTCTATGGCTACACCTTC